This entry concerns a single TCR beta chain. The data stem from a study of T cell changes during pregnancy in multiple sclerosis. TCRdb keeps only in-frame clones here, not all; method: immunoSEQ multiplex PCR. The table records about 64,000 clones, 92% of them present only once. This CDR3 is built from 17 residues. The germline gives CDR1 MNHEY, CDR2 SMNVEV (reference sequence). J was trimmed by 5 bases and V by 8 bases; bases with no gene match: 14. The receptor was derived from a female donor with multiple sclerosis, enrolled in a pregnancy study. The V and J genes are TRBV27 and TRBJ2-1, with 11 nucleotides matching TRBD2. This specimen was peripheral blood, taken in the second trimester of pregnancy. The CDR3 sequence: CASFLKVPGLADNEQFF. CDR3 coding DNA: TGTGCCAGCTTTCTTAAGGTTCCGGGACTAGCGGACAATGAGCAGTTCTTC.